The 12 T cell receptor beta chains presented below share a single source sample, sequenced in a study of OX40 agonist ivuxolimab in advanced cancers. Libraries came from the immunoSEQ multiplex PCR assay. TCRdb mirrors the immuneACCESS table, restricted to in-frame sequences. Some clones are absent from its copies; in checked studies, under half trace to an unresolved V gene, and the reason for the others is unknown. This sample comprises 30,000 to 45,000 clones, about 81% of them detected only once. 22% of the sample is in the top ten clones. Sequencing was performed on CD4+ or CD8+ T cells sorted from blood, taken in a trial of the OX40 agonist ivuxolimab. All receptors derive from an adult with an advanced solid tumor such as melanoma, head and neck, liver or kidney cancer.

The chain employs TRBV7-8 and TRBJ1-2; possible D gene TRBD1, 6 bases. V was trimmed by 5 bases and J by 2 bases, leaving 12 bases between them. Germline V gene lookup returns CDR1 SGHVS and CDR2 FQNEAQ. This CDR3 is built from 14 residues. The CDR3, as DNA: TGTGCCAGCAGCCCCCAGACAGGAAACTATGGCTACACCTTC. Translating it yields CASSPQTGNYGYTF.

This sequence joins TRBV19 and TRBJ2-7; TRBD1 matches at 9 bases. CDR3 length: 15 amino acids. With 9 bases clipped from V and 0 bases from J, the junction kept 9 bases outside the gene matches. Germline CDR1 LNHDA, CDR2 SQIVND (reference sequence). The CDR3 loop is CARRPIQGASYEQYF. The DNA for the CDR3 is TGTGCCAGACGCCCCATACAGGGGGCCTCCTACGAGCAGTACTTC.

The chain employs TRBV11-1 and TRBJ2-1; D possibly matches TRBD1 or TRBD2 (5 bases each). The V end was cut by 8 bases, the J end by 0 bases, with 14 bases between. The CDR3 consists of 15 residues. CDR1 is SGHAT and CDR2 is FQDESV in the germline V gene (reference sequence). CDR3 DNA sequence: TGTGCCAGCGGCCAGGGACGCCACTCCTACAATGAGCAGTTCTTC. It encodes CASGQGRHSYNEQFF.

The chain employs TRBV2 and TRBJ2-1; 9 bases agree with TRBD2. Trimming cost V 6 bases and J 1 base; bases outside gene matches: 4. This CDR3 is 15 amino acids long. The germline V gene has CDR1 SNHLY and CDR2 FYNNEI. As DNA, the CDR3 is TGTGCCAGCAGCGCTCTAGCGGGGTCCTACAATGAGCAGTTCTTC. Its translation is CASSALAGSYNEQFF.

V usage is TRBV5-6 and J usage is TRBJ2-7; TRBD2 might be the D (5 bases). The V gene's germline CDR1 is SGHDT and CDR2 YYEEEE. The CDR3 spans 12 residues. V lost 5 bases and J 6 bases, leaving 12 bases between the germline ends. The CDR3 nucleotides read TGTGCCAGCAGTGTGGGAGCGTCCGAGCAGTACTTC. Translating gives CASSVGASEQYF.

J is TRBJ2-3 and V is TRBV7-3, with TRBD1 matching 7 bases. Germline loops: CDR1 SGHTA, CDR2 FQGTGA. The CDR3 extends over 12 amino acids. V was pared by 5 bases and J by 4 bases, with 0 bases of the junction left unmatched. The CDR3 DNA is TGTGCCAGCAGCCAGGGGGCAGATACGCAGTATTTT. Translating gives CASSQGADTQYF.

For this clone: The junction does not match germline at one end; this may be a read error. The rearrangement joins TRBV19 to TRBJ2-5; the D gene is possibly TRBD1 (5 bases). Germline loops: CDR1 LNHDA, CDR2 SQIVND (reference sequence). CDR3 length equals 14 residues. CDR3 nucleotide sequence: TGTGCCAGTAGATCCCAGGGTAACCAGGAGACCCAGTACTTC. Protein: CASRSQGNQETQYF.

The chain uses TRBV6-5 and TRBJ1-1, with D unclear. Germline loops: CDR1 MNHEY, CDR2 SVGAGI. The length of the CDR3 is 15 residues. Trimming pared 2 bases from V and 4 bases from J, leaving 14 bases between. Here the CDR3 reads CASSYGWGRSTEAFF. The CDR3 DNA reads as TGTGCCAGCAGTTACGGCTGGGGTAGGAGCACTGAAGCTTTCTTT.

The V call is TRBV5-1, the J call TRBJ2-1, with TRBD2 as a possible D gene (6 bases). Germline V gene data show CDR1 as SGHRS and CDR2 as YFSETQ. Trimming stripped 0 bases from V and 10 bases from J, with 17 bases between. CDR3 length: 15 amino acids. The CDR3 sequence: CASSLGTTSWGEQFF. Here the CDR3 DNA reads TGCGCCAGCAGCTTGGGGACTACCTCTTGGGGGGAGCAGTTCTTC.

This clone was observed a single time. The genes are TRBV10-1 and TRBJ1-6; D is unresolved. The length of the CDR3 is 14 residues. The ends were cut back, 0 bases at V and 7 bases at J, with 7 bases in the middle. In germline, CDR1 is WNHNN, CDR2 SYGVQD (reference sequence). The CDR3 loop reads CASSESAENSPLHF. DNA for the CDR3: TGCGCCAGCAGTGAGTCGGCAGAAAATTCACCCCTCCACTTT.

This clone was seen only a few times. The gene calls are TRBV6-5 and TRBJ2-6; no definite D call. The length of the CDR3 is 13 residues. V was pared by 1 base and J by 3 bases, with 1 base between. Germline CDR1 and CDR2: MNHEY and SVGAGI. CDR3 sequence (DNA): TGTGCCAGCAGTTACTATGGGGCCAACGTCCTGACTTTC. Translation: CASSYYGANVLTF.

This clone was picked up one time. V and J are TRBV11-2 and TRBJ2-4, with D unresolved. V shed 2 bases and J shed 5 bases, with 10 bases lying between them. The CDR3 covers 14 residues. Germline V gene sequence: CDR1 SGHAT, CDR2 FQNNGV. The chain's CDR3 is CASSLMLSENIQYF. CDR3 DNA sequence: TGTGCCAGCAGCTTAATGTTGAGCGAAAACATTCAGTACTTC.